This TCR beta chain was sequenced for a study of ipilimumab plus nivolumab after autologous stem cell transplantation. Data came from immunoSEQ multiplex PCR; TCRdb stores just in-frame clones and leaves some out. The table has some 9,300 clones, roughly 69% seen once; the top ten hold roughly 19%. Looked up from germline, CDR1 is MDHEN and CDR2 is SYDVKM. Trimming removed 6 bases from V and 1 base from J; junction bases left unmatched: 6. The CDR3 extends over 16 amino acids. This specimen was PBMCs, taken in a trial of ipilimumab plus nivolumab as post-transplant consolidation. This rearrangement joins TRBV28 to TRBJ2-2, with TRBD1 identical over 9 bases. This TCR came from a female donor with multiple myeloma. The CDR3 DNA sequence: TGTGCCAGCAGACCCGACAGGGGGGTGAACACCGGGGAGCTGTTTTTT. Translated, it gives CASRPDRGVNTGELFF. The full variable domain, with the rest looked up from reference TRBV28 and TRBJ2-2, is DVKVTQSSRYLVKRTGEKVFLECVQDMDHENMFWYRQDPGLGLRLIYFSYDVKMKEKGDIPEGYSVSREKKERFSLILESASTNQTSMYLCASRPDRGVNTGELFFGEGSRLTVL.